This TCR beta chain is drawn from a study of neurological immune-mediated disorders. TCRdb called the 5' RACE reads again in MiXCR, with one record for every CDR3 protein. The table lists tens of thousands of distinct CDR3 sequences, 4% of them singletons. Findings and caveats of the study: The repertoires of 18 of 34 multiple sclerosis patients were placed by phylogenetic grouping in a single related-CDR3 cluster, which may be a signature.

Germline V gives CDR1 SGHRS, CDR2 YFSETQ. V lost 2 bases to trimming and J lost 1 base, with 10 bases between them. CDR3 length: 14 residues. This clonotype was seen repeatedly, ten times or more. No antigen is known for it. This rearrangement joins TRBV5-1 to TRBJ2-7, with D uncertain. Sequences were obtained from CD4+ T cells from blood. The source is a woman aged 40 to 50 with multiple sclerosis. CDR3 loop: CASSFTGGSYEQYF. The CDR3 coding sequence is TGCGCCAGCAGCTTTACGGGTGGTTCCTACGAGCAGTACTTC.